This is a list of T cell receptor beta chains from one sample in a study of PD-1 blockade in classical Hodgkin lymphoma. Libraries were prepared by immunoSEQ multiplex PCR; TCRdb keeps only in-frame clonotypes and omits some of them. Of approximately 46,000 clones listed, over 70% are singletons. Sample: peripheral blood mononuclear cells (PBMCs), taken at baseline. The origin of the receptors is a human donor with classical Hodgkin lymphoma. Both conserved end residues are part of each CDR3. D genes are given only for firm matches. Clone size appears in some rows only: once, few, many, or a class for an expanded clone.

CASSFEGSTTEAFF	TGCGCCAGCAGCTTTGAGGGTTCAACAACTGAAGCTTTCTTT	.	.	TRBV5-1	TRBJ1-1
CASSGLATTYEQYF	TGTGCCAGCAGTGGGCTAGCAACTACCTACGAGCAGTACTTC	.	.	TRBV25-1	TRBJ2-7
CASSIRRNSLSGNTIYF	TGTGCCAGTAGTATTCGTCGGAACAGCCTCTCTGGAAACACCATATATTTT	.	.	TRBV19	TRBJ1-3
CASSPIMNQPQHF	TGTGCCAGCTCACCGATCATGAATCAGCCCCAGCATTTT	.	.	TRBV18	TRBJ1-5
CSSADETQYF	TGCAGCTCAGCTGACGAGACCCAGTACTTC	.	.	TRBV29-1	TRBJ2-5
CASSLGGAVNTQYF	TGTGCCAGCAGTTTAGGGGGGGCCGTCAATACGCAGTATTTT	few	.	TRBV6-6	TRBJ2-3
CASTTGRFIGGYTF	TGTGCCAGTACCACGGGACGGTTTATAGGTGGCTACACCTTC	many	.	TRBV19	TRBJ1-2
CASTPDRGGETQYF	TGTGCCAGCACCCCGGACAGGGGTGGGGAGACCCAGTACTTC	once	TRBD1	TRBV6-5	TRBJ2-5
CASSASSGSSYNEQFF	TGTGCCAGCAGTGCCTCTAGCGGGAGCTCCTACAATGAGCAGTTCTTC	.	TRBD2	TRBV6-6	TRBJ2-1
CASSVGTGGGGTDTQYF	TGTGCCAGCAGCGTCGGGACAGGCGGCGGGGGCACAGATACGCAGTATTTT	.	TRBD1	TRBV9	TRBJ2-3
CASRDRAYNSPLHF	TGTGCCAGCAGGGACAGGGCCTATAATTCACCCCTCCACTTT	.	TRBD1	TRBV2	TRBJ1-6
CASSFDSYEQYF	TGCGCCAGCAGCTTCGACAGCTACGAGCAGTACTTC	few	.	TRBV5-1	TRBJ2-7
CASSFPPLNNEQFF	TGTGCCAGCAGCTTCCCCCCGCTCAACAATGAGCAGTTCTTC	.	.	TRBV5-6	TRBJ2-1
CASSERTGTGGYTF	TGTGCCAGTAGCGAACGGACAGGAACGGGGGGCTACACCTTC	.	TRBD1	TRBV19	TRBJ1-2
CASSPGTHTYEQYF	TGTGCCAGCAGCCCCGGGACTCACACCTACGAGCAGTACTTC	.	.	TRBV7-9	TRBJ2-7
CASSLMGYGYTF	TGCGCCAGCAGCTTGATGGGTTATGGCTACACCTTC	.	.	TRBV5-1	TRBJ1-2
CATREGAQETQYF	TGCGCCACCAGGGAAGGGGCCCAAGAGACCCAGTACTTC	.	.	TRBV5-1	TRBJ2-5
CASGLLYEQYF	TGTGCTAGTGGTTTGCTCTACGAGCAGTACTTC	.	.	TRBV12-5	TRBJ2-7
CASSFGELEETQYF	TGTGCCAGCAGTTTTGGGGAACTGGAAGAGACCCAGTACTTC	.	.	TRBV27	TRBJ2-5
CASSRPGTGDYGYTF	TGTGCCAGTAGTCGTCCCGGGACAGGCGACTATGGCTACACCTTC	few	TRBD1	TRBV19	TRBJ1-2
CASSDFFQTQRQYF	TGTGCCAGCAGTGATTTTTTCCAGACCCAGCGGCAGTACTTC	.	.	TRBV25-1	TRBJ2-7
CASSLSGRVSYNEQFF	TGTGCCAGCAGTTTATCCGGCAGAGTCTCCTACAATGAGCAGTTCTTC	.	.	TRBV27	TRBJ2-1
CASSEAGSGNTIYF	TGTGCCAGCAGTGAAGCCGGGTCTGGAAACACCATATATTTT	.	.	TRBV6-1	TRBJ1-3
CASSPDRGFYEQYF	TGTGCCAGCAGCCCTGACAGGGGGTTCTACGAGCAGTACTTC	.	TRBD1	TRBV14	TRBJ2-7
CASNRGLTDTQYF	TGTGCCAGCAACAGGGGTCTCACAGATACGCAGTATTTT	.	TRBD1	TRBV2	TRBJ2-3
CASSESLAGGLNEQYF	TGCGCCAGCAGTGAGTCACTAGCGGGAGGATTAAACGAGCAGTACTTC	.	TRBD2	TRBV10-2	TRBJ2-7
CASSVQDLNTGELFF	TGTGCCAGCAGCGTTCAAGACTTGAACACCGGGGAGCTGTTTTTT	.	.	TRBV9	TRBJ2-2
CAWSDRGRNEKLFF	TGTGCCTGGAGCGACAGGGGGCGCAATGAAAAACTGTTTTTT	.	TRBD1	TRBV30	TRBJ1-4
CASSLGTSDTQYF	TGTGCCAGCAGCTTAGGGACCTCAGATACGCAGTATTTT	.	.	TRBV5-5	TRBJ2-3
CASSLDPNYGYTF	TGTGCCAGCAGCCTGGACCCTAACTATGGCTACACCTTC	few	.	TRBV11-3	TRBJ1-2
CASRGQETQYF	TGTGCCAGCAGAGGACAAGAGACCCAGTACTTC	.	.	TRBV2	TRBJ2-5
CASSTGGYEQYF	TGTGCCAGCAGCACGGGTGGCTACGAGCAGTACTTC	.	.	TRBV5-6	TRBJ2-7
CASSTLKSGLDTQYF	TGTGCCAGCAGCACCCTAAAAAGTGGTTTAGATACGCAGTATTTT	.	.	TRBV5-4	TRBJ2-3
CASSSDRLSQPQHF	TGTGCCAGCAGTTCTGACAGGTTGAGTCAGCCCCAGCATTTT	.	.	TRBV2	TRBJ1-5
CAWRGAYEQCF	TGTGCCTGGAGGGGGGCATACGAGCAGTGCTTC	.	.	TRBV30	TRBJ2-7
CASSYVPGSIYNEQFF	TGTGCCAGCAGTTACGTTCCCGGGTCTATCTATAATGAGCAGTTCTTC	.	.	TRBV6-5	TRBJ2-1
CAWSVLTDTQYF	TGTGCCTGGAGTGTATTAACAGATACGCAGTATTTT	.	.	TRBV30	TRBJ2-3
CASSLVASGRAPYNEQFF	TGTGCCAGCAGCTTGGTAGCTAGCGGGAGGGCCCCTTACAATGAGCAGTTCTTC	.	TRBD2	TRBV5-4	TRBJ2-1
CASSPDGYGSRETQYF	TGTGCCAGCTCACCGGACGGTTACGGGTCCCGGGAGACCCAGTACTTC	.	.	TRBV18	TRBJ2-5
CASSVGPAENNEQFF	TGTGCCAGCAGCGTAGGTCCAGCGGAAAACAATGAGCAGTTCTTC	many	.	TRBV9	TRBJ2-1
CASSLSGTRTEAFF	TGTGCCAGCAGTTTATCCGGGACGAGGACTGAAGCTTTCTTT	few	.	TRBV28	TRBJ1-1
CASTLSRGYNEQFF	TGTGCCAGCACCCTTAGCCGGGGATACAATGAGCAGTTCTTC	.	.	TRBV6-1	TRBJ2-1
CASSETPRGPQHF	TGTGCCAGCAGTGAAACCCCTCGGGGGCCCCAGCATTTT	.	.	TRBV2	TRBJ1-5
CASSFGGSSYEQYF	TGTGCCAGCAGCTTCGGCGGGAGCTCCTACGAGCAGTACTTC	.	TRBD2	TRBV7-2	TRBJ2-7
CAISESQPGLAYQHF	TGTGCCATCAGTGAGTCGCAACCGGGACTAGCGTACCAGCATTTT	.	.	TRBV10-3	TRBJ1-5
CASSLGTAISYEQYF	TGCGCCAGCAGCTTGGGGACAGCGATCTCCTACGAGCAGTACTTC	.	.	TRBV5-1	TRBJ2-7
CASSSGLAGGQETQYF	TGTGCCAGCAGCTCGGGACTAGCGGGGGGACAAGAGACCCAGTACTTC	.	TRBD2	TRBV5-5	TRBJ2-5
CASNSWRGSMDTQYF	TGTGCCAGTAACTCCTGGAGGGGATCGATGGATACGCAGTATTTT	.	.	TRBV19	TRBJ2-3
CASSIQTYNFYGYTF	TGTGCCAGTAGTATACAGACTTACAACTTCTATGGCTACACCTTC	.	.	TRBV19	TRBJ1-2
CASTGGSSETQYF	TGCGCCAGCACGGGGGGAAGCTCGGAGACCCAGTACTTC	.	TRBD2	TRBV5-1	TRBJ2-5
CASSSRVIDNTDTQYF	TGTGCCAGCAGCTCCCGAGTTATAGATAACACAGATACGCAGTATTTT	.	.	TRBV9	TRBJ2-3
CASSHLNEQFF	TGTGCCAGCAGTCACCTCAATGAGCAGTTCTTC	.	.	TRBV6-5	TRBJ2-1
CASSLSFGYQETQYF	TGTGCCAGCAGTTTATCGTTTGGCTACCAAGAGACCCAGTACTTC	.	.	TRBV27	TRBJ2-5
CASSPTGSQLSHYEQYF	TGTGCCAGCTCACCAACAGGGTCCCAGCTCTCCCATTACGAGCAGTACTTC	.	.	TRBV18	TRBJ2-7
CASSDGFRQPQHF	TGTGCCAGCAGTGATGGGTTCCGCCAGCCCCAGCATTTT	.	.	TRBV6-1	TRBJ1-5
CAWSVHGSTDIQYF	TGTGCCTGGAGTGTACATGGTTCCACGGACATTCAGTACTTC	.	.	TRBV30	TRBJ2-4
CASADRTPNADTQYF	TGTGCCAGCGCAGATCGGACTCCTAACGCAGATACGCAGTATTTT	.	.	TRBV2	TRBJ2-3
CASSLRDLNTEAFF	TGTGCCAGCAGCCTGAGGGATCTGAACACTGAAGCTTTCTTT	.	.	TRBV7-2	TRBJ1-1
CASSLAGGQPQHF	TGTGCCAGCAGCCTGGCGGGAGGTCAGCCCCAGCATTTT	.	.	TRBV7-9	TRBJ1-5
CASSIVKVGGAESNYGYTF	TGTGCCAGTAGTATAGTCAAAGTTGGGGGCGCGGAGTCTAACTATGGCTACACCTTC	.	.	TRBV19	TRBJ1-2